A selection of T cell receptor beta chains follows, all from one sample in a study of shared clonotypes between healthy human individuals. Sequencing was performed with immunoSEQ multiplex PCR; in TCRdb, only in-frame clones are kept and a portion is missing. This sample has approximately 2,200,000 clones, with under 95% found just once. Sequenced input: naive CD8+ T cells from PBMCs. These receptors were collected from a man between 18 and 35 years old in good health. Some clones in this sample may be carry-over from other donors' samples. The conserved cysteine and the conserved F or W are not part of the CDR3 here. Each record gives: CDR3 protein, V gene, D gene, J gene. A D gene is named only where the DNA matches it firmly.

cdr3_aa: ASSGDPSYEQY
v_call: TRBV9
d_call: NA
j_call: TRBJ2-7

cdr3_aa: ASSQVAGANEQY
v_call: TRBV4-1
d_call: TRBD2
j_call: TRBJ2-7

cdr3_aa: ASSQRGYEQF
v_call: TRBV7-9
d_call: NA
j_call: TRBJ2-1

cdr3_aa: ASRTPGLAGYEQY
v_call: TRBV6-1
d_call: TRBD2
j_call: TRBJ2-7

cdr3_aa: ASRGEDRNNERLSYEQY
v_call: TRBV5-4
d_call: NA
j_call: TRBJ2-7

cdr3_aa: ASSVDGTTTLEQY
v_call: TRBV9
d_call: NA
j_call: TRBJ2-7

cdr3_aa: ASSLGGHTEAF
v_call: TRBV7-9
d_call: NA
j_call: TRBJ1-1

cdr3_aa: ASSQSGHPMGLAEYEQY
v_call: TRBV4-1
d_call: TRBD2
j_call: TRBJ2-7

cdr3_aa: ASSFPGHKEGTGELF
v_call: TRBV5-6
d_call: NA
j_call: TRBJ2-2

cdr3_aa: ASSLDRFYEQY
v_call: TRBV7-3
d_call: NA
j_call: TRBJ2-7

cdr3_aa: ATSRDRVTGTIEQY
v_call: TRBV15
d_call: TRBD1
j_call: TRBJ2-7

cdr3_aa: ASSYSGQGGWVEY
v_call: TRBV6-5
d_call: NA
j_call: TRBJ2-4

cdr3_aa: ASGSSTRLGGTDTQY
v_call: TRBV12-5
d_call: NA
j_call: TRBJ2-3

cdr3_aa: ASSLVRVQGEASEQY
v_call: TRBV27
d_call: NA
j_call: TRBJ2-7

cdr3_aa: ASSPRQGKNTGELF
v_call: TRBV11-2
d_call: TRBD1
j_call: TRBJ2-2

cdr3_aa: ASSDDLAGGMVGELF
v_call: TRBV11-2
d_call: TRBD2
j_call: TRBJ2-2

cdr3_aa: ASSLWDSGGYNEQF
v_call: TRBV13
d_call: TRBD2
j_call: TRBJ2-1